This TCR beta chain was profiled in a study of T cells in localized non-small cell lung cancer. Study-wide results and limits: Heterogeneity within the tumor remains possible, as just one region underwent sequencing. A median of around 52 clones ranked among the top 100 in tumor appeared in adjacent lung. Highest T cell clonality was seen in uninvolved adjacent lung, surpassing that measured in tumor. Overall survival was longer when the density of T cells in the blood was higher.

Using immunoSEQ multiplex PCR, the repertoire was profiled, and TCRdb retains in-frame clones only, with some absent. The sample consists of some 11,000 clones, just under 30% of them appearing once. In the case of this clone: Antigen specificity is unknown.

The clonotype was recovered from a man aged 35 to 70 with stage I lung adenocarcinoma. Sequencing was performed on lung tumor tissue, taken before any cancer treatment.

DNA for the CDR3: TGTGCCAGTAGTATAGATCAGACAGGAGCTTACGAGCAGTACTTC. Residues: CASSIDQTGAYEQYF. The chain joins TRBV19 to TRBJ2-7; TRBD1 might be the D (6 bases). Trimming removed 0 bases from V and 4 bases from J, with 13 bases in between. The CDR3 spans 15 residues. Germline V CDR1 and CDR2: LNHDA, SQIVND (reference sequence).